A selection of T cell receptor beta chains follows, all from one sample in a study of T cell responses to AZD1222 COVID-19 vaccine. Clones were read by immunoSEQ multiplex PCR, and TCRdb kept only the in-frame ones, dropping some. The sample consists of 88,000 or so clones, around 90% of them appearing once. Sample: peripheral blood, taken 28 days after the second AZD1222 dose. The receptors originated from an adult who received the AZD1222 COVID-19 vaccine. CDR3s include the opening cysteine and the closing phenylalanine or tryptophan. The D gene is left open where the match is weak. Size is omitted from some rows. Given values are once, few, many or a class for expanded clones.

J gene,D gene,V gene,clone size,CDR3 DNA,CDR3 protein
TRBJ1-4,.,TRBV19,.,TGTGCCAGTAAACGGAATCCGCACGAAAAACTGTTTTTT,CASKRNPHEKLFF
TRBJ1-3,.,TRBV10-3,.,TGTGCCATCAGTGATCCCACCACGCTTCAGGGAAACACCATATATTTT,CAISDPTTLQGNTIYF
TRBJ1-2,TRBD1,TRBV6-6,.,TGTGCCAGCAGTTACGCAGGGGGTTACTATGGCTACACCTTC,CASSYAGGYYGYTF
TRBJ2-3,TRBD2,TRBV5-4,.,TGTGCCAGCAGTTCGCTAGCGGGGGTCCAAGATACGCAGTATTTT,CASSSLAGVQDTQYF
TRBJ2-5,.,TRBV2,.,TGTGCCAGCAGCCAAAGACATATCGCCCAAGAGACCCAGTACTTC,CASSQRHIAQETQYF
TRBJ1-2,TRBD1,TRBV6-1,.,TGTGCCAGCAGTGAAGCTGGGACAGGGGGCTATGGCTACACCTTC,CASSEAGTGGYGYTF
TRBJ1-4,.,TRBV2,once,TGTGCGGAGGGGGCAACTAATGAAAAACTGTTTTTT,CAEGATNEKLFF
TRBJ1-2,.,TRBV5-1,.,TGCGCCAGCAGCTTGATCAGGGGAGCCTATGGCTACACCTTC,CASSLIRGAYGYTF
TRBJ1-1,.,TRBV15,.,TGTGCCACCAGCAGAGATTTGTACACTGAAGCTTTCTTT,CATSRDLYTEAFF
TRBJ2-1,TRBD2,TRBV10-2,.,TGCGCCAGCTGCTCAGGACTAGCGGGGGGTCCCAATGAGCAGTTCTTC,CASCSGLAGGPNEQFF
TRBJ1-5,.,TRBV19,.,TGTGCCAGTAGTCAAAGGACAGCAAGCAATCAGCCCCAGCATTTT,CASSQRTASNQPQHF
TRBJ1-1,.,TRBV3-1/TRBV3-2,.,TGTGCCAGCAGCCAAGACAAGGGTGAAGCTTTCTTT,CASSQDKGEAFF
TRBJ2-5,.,TRBV18,.,TGTGCCAGCTCACCACCCCTGGGGCAGCTACAAGAGACCCAGTACTTC,CASSPPLGQLQETQYF
TRBJ2-3,.,TRBV4-1,.,TGCGCCAGCAGCCATCCTCGTGGGAACAGGACTTTCACAGATACGCAGTATTTT,CASSHPRGNRTFTDTQYF
TRBJ2-1,TRBD2,TRBV3-1/TRBV3-2,.,TGTGCCAGCAGCCAAGGGACTAGCACTTACAATGAGCAGTTCTTC,CASSQGTSTYNEQFF
TRBJ1-6,.,TRBV6-1,.,TGTGCCAGCAGTGAAGCAGCGGCCACCCTTAGATCACCCCTCCACTTT,CASSEAAATLRSPLHF
TRBJ2-1,.,TRBV11-2,.,TGTGCCAGCAGCTTAGATACTAGCTCCTACAATGAGCAGTTCTTC,CASSLDTSSYNEQFF
TRBJ1-2,.,TRBV5-1,.,TGCGCCAGCAGCAGGGGGGATTTCTATGGCTACACCTTC,CASSRGDFYGYTF
TRBJ1-6,.,TRBV11-2,.,TGTGCCAGCAGCTTATTTCAGGGGAAAAGTTCACCCCTCCACTTT,CASSLFQGKSSPLHF
TRBJ2-7,.,TRBV6-1,.,TGTGCCAGCAGTGAAGGAGGGGGGGGCAGCCCTTACGAGCAGTACTTC,CASSEGGGGSPYEQYF
TRBJ2-6,.,TRBV5-1,.,TGCGCCAGCAGCCTCCTCCCGTCGGGGAGGTCTGGGGCCAACGTCCTGACTTTC,CASSLLPSGRSGANVLTF
TRBJ1-4,.,TRBV6-2/TRBV6-3,.,TGTGCCAGCAGTTACTCCCTCGGGGGCACGGGAGAAAAACTGTTTTTT,CASSYSLGGTGEKLFF
TRBJ1-6,.,TRBV15,.,TGTGCCACCAGCAGGCGGCAGGGGAGCACGTCACCCCTCCACTTT,CATSRRQGSTSPLHF
TRBJ2-7,TRBD1,TRBV5-1,.,TGCGCCAGCAGCTTGGCGAACAGGGGGCAATACGAGCAGTACTTC,CASSLANRGQYEQYF
TRBJ2-5,.,TRBV20-1,.,TGCAGTGCTAGAAAGACAGAGACCCAGTACTTC,CSARKTETQYF
TRBJ2-1,.,TRBV12-3/TRBV12-4,.,TGTGCCAGCAGTCATGGTCGGGATGAGCAGTTCTTC,CASSHGRDEQFF
TRBJ2-3,.,TRBV7-3,.,TGTGCCAGCAGCCTCTATCGAATAGCGGAGCGCACAGATACGCAGTATTTT,CASSLYRIAERTDTQYF
TRBJ2-6,TRBD1,TRBV11-2,.,TGTGCCAGCAGCACCTCGACAGGGGGGGGCTCTGGGGCCAACGTCCTGACTTTC,CASSTSTGGGSGANVLTF
TRBJ1-2,.,TRBV7-2,.,TGTGCCAGCAGTGGGCTAGGGGTGTTCGTTGGCTACACCTTC,CASSGLGVFVGYTF
TRBJ2-6,.,TRBV4-1,.,TGCGCCAGCAGCCAAGCCTTTTTACGGGACTCTGGGGCCAACGTCCTGACTTTC,CASSQAFLRDSGANVLTF
TRBJ2-1,TRBD2,TRBV5-4,.,TGTGCCAGCAGCTTGGGGACTAGCGGGGGGGCCTCTCGTTTCTTC,CASSLGTSGGASRFF
TRBJ1-3,TRBD1,TRBV3-1/TRBV3-2,.,TGTGCCAGCAGCAATCTACAGGGGGCAATGGGAAACACCATATATTTT,CASSNLQGAMGNTIYF
TRBJ2-3,TRBD2,TRBV4-1,.,TGCGCCAGCAGCAAGGGACTAGCGAGGGGATCTAGCACAGATACGCAGTATTTT,CASSKGLARGSSTDTQYF
TRBJ2-2,.,TRBV11-2,.,TGTGCCAGCAGCCCCTCCTACAACACCGGGGAGCTGTTTTTT,CASSPSYNTGELFF
TRBJ1-2,.,TRBV6-5,.,TGTGCCAGCAGCGACCGACGGCGCTATGGCTACACCTTC,CASSDRRRYGYTF
TRBJ1-5,TRBD1,TRBV5-1,once,TGCGCCAGCAGCTTGGACCCGACAGGGCAAGGGCAGCCCCAGCATTTT,CASSLDPTGQGQPQHF
TRBJ1-1,TRBD1,TRBV19,.,TGTGCCAGTAAAAGTTTGGACAGGGGAGGTACTGAAGCTTTCTTT,CASKSLDRGGTEAFF